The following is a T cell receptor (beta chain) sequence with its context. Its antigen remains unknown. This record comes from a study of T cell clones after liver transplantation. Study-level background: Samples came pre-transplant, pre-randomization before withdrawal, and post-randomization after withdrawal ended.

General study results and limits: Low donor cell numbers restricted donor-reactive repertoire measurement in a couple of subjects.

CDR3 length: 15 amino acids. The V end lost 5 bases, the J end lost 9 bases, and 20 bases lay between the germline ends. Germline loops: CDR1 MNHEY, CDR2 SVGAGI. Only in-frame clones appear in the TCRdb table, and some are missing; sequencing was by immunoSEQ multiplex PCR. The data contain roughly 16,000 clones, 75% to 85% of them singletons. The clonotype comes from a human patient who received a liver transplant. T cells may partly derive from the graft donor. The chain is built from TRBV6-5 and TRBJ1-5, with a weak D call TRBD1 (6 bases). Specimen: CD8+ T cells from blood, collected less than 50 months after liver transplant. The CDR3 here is CASSTPGAPIRPQHF. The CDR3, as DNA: TGTGCCAGCAGTACCCCAGGGGCGCCCATCCGGCCCCAGCATTTT.